The 25 T cell receptor beta chains in this list originate from one sample, sequenced in a study of blood T cell repertoires in COVID-19. Method: immunoSEQ multiplex PCR; TCRdb's copy keeps in-frame clones and lacks some. Among approximately 500,000 clones, 85% to 90% were seen once, and the ten largest hold about 8%. Source material: peripheral blood. These receptors all come from a woman aged 50 to 60 with COVID-19, enrolled during active disease.

This chain connects TRBV4-1 to TRBJ2-2; TRBD1 matches 9 bases. The trim removed 4 bases at V and 2 bases at J, leaving 8 bases unmatched. Germline V lookup: CDR1 MGHRA, CDR2 YSYEKL. The CDR3 has 17 amino acids. As DNA, the CDR3 is TGCGCCAGCAGCCGAGCAACGGGACAGGGTAACACCGGGGAGCTGTTTTTT. Protein product: CASSRATGQGNTGELFF.

The chain couples TRBV7-9 to TRBJ1-1; D is ambiguous. Germline assignment: CDR1 SEHNR and CDR2 FQNEAQ (reference sequence). V shed 4 bases and J shed 11 bases, with 23 bases lying between them. The CDR3 runs 15 residues. The CDR3 DNA sequence: TGTGCCAGCAGCTCCTACCAGTTAGTGAAGAAGGAGGCTTTCTTT. This translates into CASSSYQLVKKEAFF.

The V call is TRBV19, the J call TRBJ1-1; a possible D gene is TRBD1 (6 bases). Germline V lookup: CDR1 LNHDA, CDR2 SQIVND (reference sequence). V lost 4 bases and J lost 2, with 14 bases in between. The CDR3 loop spans 15 amino acids. CDR3 sequence reads: CASSTGIGGNTEAFF. DNA of the CDR3: TGTGCCAGTAGTACTGGGATAGGGGGAAACACTGAAGCTTTCTTT.

This chain uses TRBV19 with TRBJ2-1, with 8 nucleotides matching TRBD1. The germline V gene encodes CDR1 LNHDA and CDR2 SQIVND (reference sequence). CDR3 length: 15 amino acids. V lost 5 bases, J lost 8 bases, and 11 bases stayed unmatched. CDR3 residues: CASSFSLDRAHEQFF. DNA of the CDR3: TGTGCCAGTAGTTTCTCCCTGGACAGGGCCCATGAGCAGTTCTTC.

The chain is built from TRBV6-5 and TRBJ1-1; 7 bases line up with TRBD1. The germline gives CDR1 MNHEY, CDR2 SVGAGI. The CDR3 covers 14 residues. J gave up 7 bases and V 5 bases, and 10 bases lay outside the gene matches. The CDR3 reads CASSHEDRRLEAFF. The CDR3 bases are TGTGCCAGCAGTCACGAGGACAGGCGTCTTGAAGCTTTCTTT.

CDR3: CATSESADLGTGELFF. CDR3 DNA: TGTGCCACCAGTGAATCAGCGGATCTGGGCACCGGGGAGCTGTTTTTT. The chain joins TRBV24-1 to TRBJ2-2; a possible D gene is TRBD2 (5 bases). Looked up from germline, CDR1 is KGHDR and CDR2 is SFDVKD. This CDR3 spans 16 amino acids. The ends were cut back, 4 bases at V and 4 bases at J, with 15 bases in the middle.

This clone was picked up a small number of times. The rearrangement links TRBV4-1 to TRBJ1-2; 9 nucleotides align to TRBD1. J lost 7 bases, V lost 2 bases, and 5 bases had no gene match. Germline V CDR1 and CDR2: MGHRA, YSYEKL. CDR3 length: 14 amino acids. CDR3 sequence reads: CASSQIQGAGGYTF. In nucleotides, the CDR3 is TGCGCCAGCAGCCAAATACAGGGGGCAGGTGGCTACACCTTC.

The chain recombines TRBV2 with TRBJ1-2, with D hard to call. V was trimmed by 2 bases and J by 2 bases, leaving 15 bases between them. CDR3 length: 16 residues. Germline assignment: CDR1 SNHLY and CDR2 FYNNEI. CDR3 DNA sequence: TGTGCCAGCAGTGAAAATGGGCCCGCTACAAACTATGGCTACACCTTC. Its translation: CASSENGPATNYGYTF.

The chain links TRBV6-5 to TRBJ2-7; the match to TRBD2 covers 7 bases. This CDR3 comprises 14 residues. Trimming at V came to 2 bases and at J to 1 base, leaving 2 bases not matched to a gene. CDR1 and CDR2 (germline): MNHEY, SVGAGI. DNA for the CDR3: TGTGCCAGCAGTTACCGGGGGGTTTCCTACGAGCAGTACTTC. It is translated as CASSYRGVSYEQYF.

This clone has a single count. The chain uses TRBV30 and TRBJ1-1; D is unresolved. The ends were cut back, 4 bases at V and 0 bases at J, with 12 bases in the middle. CDR1 is GTSNPN, CDR2 SVGIG, per germline (reference sequence). This CDR3 is 14 amino acids long. CDR3 sequence: CAWNPDTLNTEAFF. CDR3 nucleotide sequence: TGTGCCTGGAACCCCGACACATTGAACACTGAAGCTTTCTTT.

There are many counts of this clone. The V and J genes are TRBV5-4 and TRBJ1-2; a possible D gene is TRBD1 (5 bases). V shed 0 bases and J shed 8 bases, with 14 bases lying between them. CDR1 and CDR2 (germline): SGHNT, YYREEE (reference sequence). The CDR3 runs to 14 residues. The CDR3 spells CASSLGGRQEGYTF. CDR3 sequence (DNA): TGTGCCAGCAGCTTGGGGGGCAGGCAGGAAGGCTACACCTTC.

The chain has TRBV15 and TRBJ2-1, with TRBD1 as a possible D gene (8 bases). The CDR3 is 15 amino acids. Germline CDR1 reads LNHNV; CDR2 reads YYDKDF (reference sequence). V lost 2 bases and J 10 bases, leaving 18 bases between the germline ends. The CDR3 region is CATSRSPDREGEQFF. In DNA form, the CDR3 reads TGTGCCACCAGCAGATCCCCGGACAGGGAGGGAGAGCAGTTCTTC.

The rearrangement uses TRBV7-9 and TRBJ1-5; D is ambiguous. This CDR3 is built from 14 residues. V was shortened by 6 bases and J by 2 bases, with 11 bases between the two germline ends. CDR1 is SEHNR, CDR2 FQNEAQ, per germline (reference sequence). The CDR3 DNA sequence: TGTGCCAGCAGTTACTCGGGAGGCAATCAGCCCCAGCATTTT. Amino acids: CASSYSGGNQPQHF.

The CDR3 region has the DNA TGTGCCAGCAGCTTAACAGGGATAGAAGCTTTCTTT. Amino acids: CASSLTGIEAFF. The chain joins TRBV5-5 to TRBJ1-1, with a weak D call TRBD1 (6 bases). The CDR3 contains 12 residues. Trimming left V 2 bases short and J 8 bases short, with 10 bases between. Per the germline V gene, CDR1 is SGHKS and CDR2 is YYEKEE (reference sequence).

The chain links TRBV11-3 to TRBJ1-1, with D possibly matching TRBD1 (6 bases). This CDR3 has 13 residues. V was shortened by 5 bases and J by 3 bases, with 10 bases between the two germline ends. Germline V gives CDR1 SGHNT, CDR2 YENEEA. The CDR3 nucleotides are TGTGCCAGCAGCCAGGGGTTATACACTGAAGCTTTCTTT. It is translated as CASSQGLYTEAFF. The complete variable domain, with remaining parts taken from reference TRBV11-3 and TRBJ1-1, reads EAGVVQSPRYKIIEKKQPVAFWCNPISGHNTLYWYLQNLGQGPELLIRYENEEAVDDSQLPKDRFSAERLKGVDSTLKIQPAELGDSAVYLCASSQGLYTEAFFGQGTRLTVV.

This chain joins TRBV12-3 or TRBV12-4 and TRBJ2-6, with D possibly TRBD1 on 6 matching bases. V gave up 8 bases and J gave up 4 bases, with 9 bases separating them. The CDR3 spans 13 residues. The CDR3 reads CASWGTGANVLTF. In DNA form, the CDR3 reads TGTGCCAGCTGGGGGACAGGGGCCAACGTCCTGACTTTC.

The genes are TRBV29-1 and TRBJ1-2; TRBD1 matches 8 bases. V lost 5 bases to trimming and J lost 4 bases; unmatched junction nucleotides: 9. Per germline, CDR1 SQVTM and CDR2 ANQGSEA. The CDR3 is 14 amino acids. CDR3 sequence: CSVSVTGGGYGYTF. Here the CDR3 DNA reads TGCAGCGTTTCCGTCACAGGGGGGGGCTATGGCTACACCTTC.

The chain couples TRBV9 to TRBJ1-5; maybe TRBD1 (5 bases). Germline CDR1 and CDR2: SGDLS and YYNGEE. V was trimmed by 0 bases and J by 7 bases, leaving 14 bases between them. The CDR3 loop spans 15 amino acids. The CDR3 DNA reads as TGTGCCAGCAGCGTAGGTAGCAGGGTGGGACAGCCCCAGCATTTT. This gives the protein CASSVGSRVGQPQHF.

J is TRBJ1-1 and V is TRBV27; maybe TRBD1 (5 bases). V lost 3 bases and J 5 bases, leaving 16 bases between the germline ends. From germline, CDR1 is MNHEY and CDR2 SMNVEV (reference sequence). The CDR3 sequence is 15 residues long. This chain's CDR3 is CASSLSWGRGTEAFF. CDR3 bases: TGTGCCAGCAGTTTGTCATGGGGACGGGGGACTGAAGCTTTCTTT.

This clone was picked up one time. The chain links TRBV5-1 to TRBJ1-2, with D uncertain. The CDR3 has 15 residues. The germline V gene encodes CDR1 SGHRS and CDR2 YFSETQ. V lost 0 bases, J lost 8 bases, and 17 bases lay in between. The CDR3 region has the DNA TGCGCCAGCAGCTTGGTCGCAGGCCCCCTAACAGGCTACACCTTC. It codes for CASSLVAGPLTGYTF.

Written as DNA, the CDR3 is TGTGCCAGCAGCTTGACAGGGAGAGATACGCAGTATTTT. Translating it yields CASSLTGRDTQYF. The V and J genes are TRBV7-9 and TRBJ2-3; 7 bases line up with TRBD1. After removal of 3 bases from V and 5 bases from J, the junction contained 2 bases not matched to a gene. Germline CDR1 and CDR2: SEHNR and FQNEAQ (reference sequence). The CDR3 extends over 13 amino acids. The entire variable domain, with the rest obtained from reference TRBV7-9 and TRBJ2-3, is as follows: DTGVSQNPRHKITKRGQNVTFRCDPISEHNRLYWYRQTLGQGPEFLTYFQNEAQLEKSRLLSDRFSAERPKGSFSTLEIQRTEQGDSAMYLCASSLTGRDTQYFGPGTRLTVL.

This chain joins TRBV12-3 or TRBV12-4 and TRBJ1-1; D gene unclear. Trimming took off 1 base at V and 6 bases at J, with 6 bases between the two ends. The CDR3 runs to 12 residues. CDR3 sequence: CASSLGVPEAFF. The CDR3 DNA is TGTGCCAGCAGTTTAGGAGTCCCTGAAGCTTTCTTT.

This chain joins TRBV5-4 and TRBJ1-6; TRBD1 is a possible D gene (5 bases). The V gene lost 0 bases and the J gene lost 7 bases, with 14 bases spanning the gap. This CDR3 contains 16 residues. Germline loops: CDR1 SGHNT, CDR2 YYREEE (reference sequence). This CDR3 is CASSLDSGGRNSPLHF. For the CDR3, the DNA is TGTGCCAGCAGCTTGGATTCGGGGGGACGCAATTCACCCCTCCACTTT.

This clone was seen a single time. This chain connects TRBV4-1 to TRBJ2-3; TRBD1 matches 8 bases. After removal of 0 bases from V and 7 bases from J, the junction contained 6 bases not matched to a gene. There are 15 residues in the CDR3. Germline V lookup: CDR1 MGHRA, CDR2 YSYEKL. The CDR3 nucleotides read TGCGCCAGCAGCCAAGAATCCAGGGGGCTCTATACGCAGTATTTT. It codes for CASSQESRGLYTQYF.

V usage is TRBV19 and J usage is TRBJ1-6; no firm D call. CDR1 is LNHDA, CDR2 SQIVND, per germline (reference sequence). The CDR3 consists of 13 residues. V lost 4 bases, J lost 8 bases, and 9 bases lay in between. The CDR3 region is CASSTTEDSPLHF. CDR3 bases: TGTGCCAGTAGTACCACGGAGGATTCACCCCTCCACTTT.